This entry concerns a single TCR beta chain. This clonotype has just one count. Its antigen has not been determined. A junction end diverges from the germline sequence, so it may reflect a read error. The CDR3 starts with the cysteine, ends with the phenylalanine, and has 16 residues. Only the CDR3 part of the read is kept: 48 bases, read in frame from the first base. The germline V gene supplies CDR1 SGHAT and CDR2 FQNNGV. Blood RNA was extracted from unsorted whole blood using TRIzol reagent, and germline DNA was obtained with the DNeasy Blood & Tissue kit. Patients had chronic HBV infection and were treatment-naive at sampling. Roughly 3.9 milliliters of peripheral blood were collected into K2EDTA tubes before surgery. The data were obtained in a study of tumor-infiltrating lymphocytes in primary liver carcinoma (dated by TCRdb to the late 2010s). About the study as a whole: Roughly five patients with histopathologically diagnosed primary liver carcinoma underwent surgical resection in China between 2015 and March 2016. Of the five patients (three men and two women, aged 30 to 69 years), four had hepatocellular carcinoma and one had combined HCC and intrahepatic cholangiocarcinoma. The five patients had tumors staged T1-T3 N0M0, with maximum diameters ranging from roughly 4 to 10 cm. Technical replicate repertoires showed high reproducibility, with mean shared-clone rates approximately 0.9 and correlation coefficients above 0.95. Across five regions of each liver tumor, along with adjacent normal tissue and blood, the study brought together TCRbeta repertoire sequencing, expression microarrays and whole-exome sequencing. A total of 35 specimens from 5 patients underwent TCRbeta repertoire sequencing, comprising about 25 tumor regions, 5 adjacent noncancerous liver tissues and 5 peripheral blood samples. Each sample produced about 3.5 to 8 million productive TCRbeta reads, and read depth showed no significant difference between tissue types. Findings and caveats that apply to the study as a whole: The top 250 clones made up a significantly larger repertoire fraction in tumors than in blood (p = 0.039). Comparison of CD4+ and CD8+ T cell repertoires was precluded by the use of bulk unsorted samples. Repertoire overlap was found to be higher between tumor regions (mean roughly 36%) than between tumor-adjacent (approximately 17%) or tumor-blood (about 15%) pairs, consistent with antigen-driven expansion. Only 4 or 5 patients were included in the study, and the authors note that the findings should be validated in a larger study. Only the TCR beta chain was sequenced, so true repertoire diversity is likely underestimated because unpaired alpha chains were not captured.

Using a constant-region primer and ProtoScript II reverse transcriptase, TCRbeta-specific cDNA was reverse-transcribed from 500 to 650 ng total RNA. Construction of the TCRbeta libraries relied on three nested rounds of multiplex PCR, following a slightly modified ARM-PCR procedure. Multiplex TRBV1-TRBV30 forward primers and a Cbeta reverse primer were used in the first two PCR rounds, each of which was run for approximately 9 cycles. Sample barcodes and Illumina adapters were attached in a final 25-cycle PCR using Deep VentR polymerase. Before sequencing, amplicons between 200 and 500 bp were purified from gel using a QIAquick gel extraction kit. TCRbeta amplicons were sequenced on an Illumina HiSeq 2500 with 250-bp paired-end reads. The published analysis was carried out like this. Reads were quality-trimmed with Trimmomatic v0.33, and paired reads were merged with FLASH v1.2.11 to recover full CDR3 sequences. V, D and J germline segments were assigned to the rearranged TCRbeta sequences by MiGEC v1.2.1b. VDJtools v1.0.0 computed clonotype statistics and Shannon-Wiener diversity indices. Except for diversity analysis, only each sample's 250 most abundant clonotypes were used in subsequent analyses to reduce sampling bias. TCRdb trimmed public reads at Q25 via fastp, called clones via MiXCR and kept in-frame beta chains. For every CDR3 protein sequence, its rows merge into one entry that carries the most common genes and DNA. The V and J calls shown here were made by TCRdb, not taken from the authors' results. In this sample the table shows 310,000 or so distinct CDR3 sequences, 50% to 75% of which occur a single time. The top ten constitute around 15% of the sample.

This chain joins TRBV11-2 to TRBJ2-1, with no confident D gene call. The source material was peripheral blood. This TCR was sampled from a woman aged 25 to 39 with primary liver carcinoma and hepatitis B virus infection. CDR3 reads: CANSPGKAPSYNEQFF. The nucleotide sequence reads as follows: TGTGCCAACAGCCCTGGGAAGGCCCCTTCCTACAATGAGCAGTTCTTC.